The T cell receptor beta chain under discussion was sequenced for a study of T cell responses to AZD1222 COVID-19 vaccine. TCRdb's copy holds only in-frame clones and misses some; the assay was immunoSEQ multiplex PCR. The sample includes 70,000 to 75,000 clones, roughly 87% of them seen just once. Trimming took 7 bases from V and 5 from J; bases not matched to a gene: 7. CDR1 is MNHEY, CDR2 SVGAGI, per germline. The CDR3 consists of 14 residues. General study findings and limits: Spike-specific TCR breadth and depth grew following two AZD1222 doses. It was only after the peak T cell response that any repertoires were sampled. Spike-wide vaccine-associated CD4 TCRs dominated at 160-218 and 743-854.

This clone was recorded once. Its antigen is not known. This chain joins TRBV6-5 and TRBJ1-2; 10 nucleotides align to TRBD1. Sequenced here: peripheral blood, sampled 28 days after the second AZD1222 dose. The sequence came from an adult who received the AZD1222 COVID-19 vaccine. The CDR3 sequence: CASTNRDRGYGYTF. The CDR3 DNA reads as TGTGCCAGCACGAACCGGGACAGGGGTTATGGCTACACCTTC.